A single sample is the source of the 25 T cell receptor beta chains below, sequenced in a study of PD-1 blockade in classical Hodgkin lymphoma. Sequencing used immunoSEQ multiplex PCR; TCRdb keeps in-frame clones, though not all of them. The data contain about 32,000 clones, roughly nine tenths of them seen just once; the ten biggest clones take up 0.25% to 0.35%. Time point given: cycle 4 day 1 (C4D1), after 6 weeks of nivolumab. Every patient experienced relapse after autologous stem cell transplantation, and brentuximab vedotin exposure varied. Investigators isolated CD4+ T cells from thawed PBMCs through magnetic negative selection. The sample here was CD4+ T cells from blood, taken before the fourth cycle of nivolumab. These receptors came from a human donor with classical Hodgkin lymphoma.

J is TRBJ1-2 and V is TRBV29-1; D gene uncertain. Per the germline V gene, CDR1 is SQVTM and CDR2 is ANQGSEA. Trimming took off 3 bases at V and 4 bases at J, with 12 bases between the two ends. The CDR3 runs 13 residues. Written as DNA, the CDR3 is TGCAGCGTTGAGGAGGTATTAGGCTATGGCTACACCTTC. It yields the protein CSVEEVLGYGYTF.

The chain carries TRBV29-1 and TRBJ2-3, with D perhaps given as TRBD1 or TRBD2 (6 bases each). The CDR3 length is 14 residues. Germline V gene data show CDR1 as SQVTM and CDR2 as ANQGSEA. The CDR3 sequence: CGVGGQLLTDTQYF. The CDR3 nucleotides are TGCGGGGTGGGGGGACAACTGCTCACAGATACGCAGTATTTT.

The V call is TRBV5-4, the J call TRBJ2-7; 7 positions match TRBD1. Looked up from germline, CDR1 is SGHNT and CDR2 is YYREEE (reference sequence). Unmatched junction bases numbered 5, after V lost 2 bases and J lost 0 bases. CDR3 length: 15 residues. The CDR3 nucleotides are TGTGCCAGCAGCTTCGGGGACAGCCGCTCCTACGAGCAGTACTTC. It translates to CASSFGDSRSYEQYF.

This clone was counted a single time. The chain recombines TRBV11-2 with TRBJ2-7, with 8 bases identical to TRBD1. The germline gives CDR1 SGHAT, CDR2 FQNNGV. V shed 4 bases and J 3 bases; nucleotides not matched to a gene: 5. The CDR3 extends over 14 amino acids. Here the CDR3 DNA reads TGTGCCAGCAGCTACCGGACAGGGAGCTACGAGCAGTACTTC. Translation gives CASSYRTGSYEQYF. The full variable domain, rest sourced from reference TRBV11-2 and TRBJ2-7, is EAGVAQSPRYKIIEKRQSVAFWCNPISGHATLYWYQQILGQGPKLLIQFQNNGVVDDSQLPKDRFSAERLKGVDSTLKIQPAKLEDSAVYLCASSYRTGSYEQYFGPGTRLTVT.

This rearrangement joins TRBV2 to TRBJ2-3; 12 bases are shared with TRBD2. CDR3 size: 14 residues. CDR1 and CDR2 (germline): SNHLY, FYNNEI. J lost 5 bases, V lost 4 bases, and 1 base had no gene match. The CDR3 DNA follows: TGTGCCAGCAGTGTGACTAGCGGGAGAGATACGCAGTATTTT. Its translation: CASSVTSGRDTQYF.

V and J are TRBV11-2 and TRBJ1-1; possibly TRBD1 for D (5 bases). The V gene's germline CDR1 is SGHAT and CDR2 FQNNGV. V gave up 5 bases and J gave up 4 bases, with 14 bases separating them. CDR3 length equals 14 residues. DNA for the CDR3: TGTGCCAGCAGCCGCACAGGTTTGGGCACTGAAGCTTTCTTT. Encoded protein: CASSRTGLGTEAFF. Using reference TRBV11-2 and TRBJ1-1 for the parts outside the CDR3, the full variable domain is EAGVAQSPRYKIIEKRQSVAFWCNPISGHATLYWYQQILGQGPKLLIQFQNNGVVDDSQLPKDRFSAERLKGVDSTLKIQPAKLEDSAVYLCASSRTGLGTEAFFGQGTRLTVV.

J is TRBJ1-1 and V is TRBV5-1; D remains unclear. Germline V gives CDR1 SGHRS, CDR2 YFSETQ. This CDR3 contains 15 residues. V was cut by 0 bases and J by 8 bases, with 17 bases left in between. The CDR3 DNA reads as TGCGCCAGCAGCTTGGGCGGAGGGTTGGTAGGCGAAGCTTTCTTT. It encodes CASSLGGGLVGEAFF.

The V gene is TRBV6-5, the J gene TRBJ1-5, with D unresolved. The CDR3 totals 12 residues. Trimming removed 6 bases at V and 6 bases at J, with 9 bases between. CDR1 and CDR2 from the germline V gene are MNHEY and SVGAGI. This CDR3 is CASRRGSQPQHF. In DNA form, the CDR3 reads TGTGCCAGCAGAAGAGGGAGTCAGCCCCAGCATTTT.

The chain combines TRBV5-1 with TRBJ1-1; D not certain. The V end lost 4 bases, the J end lost 1 base, and 14 bases lay between the germline ends. The CDR3 extends over 15 amino acids. Germline CDR1 SGHRS, CDR2 YFSETQ. CDR3 DNA: TGCGCCAGCAGCCGGACGGGAGGAAGGAACACTGAAGCTTTCTTT. It yields the protein CASSRTGGRNTEAFF.

The chain has TRBV15 and TRBJ2-1; possible D gene TRBD2, 6 bases. The CDR3 runs to 17 residues. V was clipped by 0 bases and J by 3 bases, with 15 bases between them. Germline assignment: CDR1 LNHNV and CDR2 YYDKDF (reference sequence). Written as DNA, the CDR3 is TGTGCCACCAGCAGAGACCAAAAGGCGGGGTTCTACAATGAGCAGTTCTTC. As protein: CATSRDQKAGFYNEQFF.

The chain uses TRBV30 and TRBJ2-7, with D hard to call. V was shortened by 1 base and J by 3 bases, with 16 bases between the two germline ends. Per the germline V gene, CDR1 is GTSNPN and CDR2 is SVGIG (reference sequence). CDR3 length: 15 amino acids. In nucleotides, the CDR3 is TGTGCCTGGAGTGATTCAGGAAGTTACCTCTACGAGCAGTACTTC. This encodes CAWSDSGSYLYEQYF.

This clone was seen more than once but under ten times. This rearrangement joins TRBV2 to TRBJ2-2, with 8 nucleotides matching TRBD1. V was pared by 1 base and J by 7 bases, with 5 bases of the junction left unmatched. CDR3 size: 15 residues. CDR1 and CDR2 (germline): SNHLY, FYNNEI. The chain's CDR3 is CASSEDRGWGGELFF. CDR3 nucleotide sequence: TGTGCCAGCAGTGAAGACAGGGGGTGGGGCGGGGAGCTGTTTTTT.

The V call is TRBV28, the J call TRBJ2-7; D is uncertain. Per germline, CDR1 MDHEN and CDR2 SYDVKM. CDR3 length: 10 residues. V was trimmed by 4 bases and J by 5 bases, leaving 3 bases between them. The CDR3: CASSSHEQYF. CDR3 bases: TGTGCCAGCAGTTCCCACGAGCAGTACTTC. Full variable domain (outside the CDR3, taken from reference TRBV28 and TRBJ2-7): DVKVTQSSRYLVKRTGEKVFLECVQDMDHENMFWYRQDPGLGLRLIYFSYDVKMKEKGDIPEGYSVSREKKERFSLILESASTNQTSMYLCASSSHEQYFGPGTRLTVT.

This chain links TRBV6-5 with TRBJ1-3, with 9 bases fitting TRBD1. Trimming removed 6 bases from V and 5 bases from J; junction bases left unmatched: 8. This CDR3 spans 15 amino acids. The germline CDR1 and CDR2 sequences are MNHEY and SVGAGI. The CDR3 DNA reads TGTGCCAGCAGCCTCGGGACAGGGTACCGAAACACCATATATTTT. The encoded protein is CASSLGTGYRNTIYF.

The chain joins TRBV5-6 to TRBJ2-5; weak D call: TRBD1 (5 bases). V was pared by 4 bases and J by 0 bases, with 7 bases between. Germline V CDR1 and CDR2: SGHDT, YYEEEE. The CDR3 is 13 residues long. The DNA of the CDR3 is TGTGCCAGCAGCCGACAGAACCAAGAGACCCAGTACTTC. Protein: CASSRQNQETQYF.

The rearrangement joins TRBV9 to TRBJ1-4; no firm D call. The CDR3 loop spans 15 amino acids. Germline V lookup: CDR1 SGDLS, CDR2 YYNGEE. Trimming removed 2 bases at V and 7 bases at J, with 15 bases between. The chain's CDR3 is CASSVRGYPAEKLFF. CDR3 DNA sequence: TGTGCCAGCAGCGTCCGCGGCTACCCCGCTGAAAAACTGTTTTTT.

As for this clone: One end of the junction is discordant with germline, which a read error may explain. V and J are TRBV7-7 and TRBJ2-1, with TRBD2 matching over 7 bases. The CDR3 sequence is 14 residues long. Germline loops: CDR1 SSHAT, CDR2 FNYEAQ (reference sequence). The CDR3, as DNA: TGTGCTAGCAGCTTAGCGCTAGCGGCTAGGGAGCAGTTCTTC. Amino acid sequence: CASSLALAAREQFF. The whole variable domain, filled in from reference TRBV7-7 and TRBJ2-1, reads GAGVSQSPRYKVTKRGQDVTLRCDPISSHATLYWYQQALGQGPEFLTYFNYEAQPDKSGLPSDRFSAERPEGSISTLTIQRTEQRDSAMYRCASSLALAAREQFFGPGTRLTVL.

The chain employs TRBV5-6 and TRBJ2-7; perhaps TRBD2 as D (5 bases). The V end was cut by 0 bases, the J end by 0 bases, with 7 bases between. The CDR3 covers 14 residues. Per the germline V gene, CDR1 is SGHDT and CDR2 is YYEEEE. CDR3 bases: TGTGCCAGCAGCTTGGACGGGATCTCCTACGAGCAGTACTTC. It yields the protein CASSLDGISYEQYF.

A word on this clone: A read error is likely, as this CDR3 ends without the conserved phenylalanine or tryptophan. The chain uses TRBV30 and TRBJ2-7, with TRBD2 matching over 10 bases. The germline V gene has CDR1 GTSNPN and CDR2 SVGIG (reference sequence). V lost 3 bases to trimming and J lost 1 base; unmatched junction nucleotides: 0. The CDR3 covers 13 residues. The CDR3 loop is CAWRLAGSYEQYL. The CDR3 region has the DNA TGTGCCTGGAGACTAGCGGGGTCCTACGAGCAGTACCTC.

The chain couples TRBV30 to TRBJ2-3; 7 bases map to TRBD1. The CDR3 sequence is 14 residues long. The V gene's germline CDR1 is GTSNPN and CDR2 SVGIG (reference sequence). After removal of 7 bases from V and 4 bases from J, the junction contained 11 bases not matched to a gene. This CDR3 is CAFSTGYSADTQYF. The DNA of the CDR3 is TGTGCCTTCTCGACAGGGTACAGCGCAGATACGCAGTATTTT.

The chain uses TRBV5-1 and TRBJ1-4; D might be TRBD1 (6 bases). The CDR3 length is 14 residues. Per the germline V gene, CDR1 is SGHRS and CDR2 is YFSETQ. V was pared by 4 bases and J by 14 bases, with 21 bases between. In nucleotides, the CDR3 is TGCGCCAGCAGCCCCTTCGGGTTTGCTGGGGGCCTGTTTTTT. It is translated as CASSPFGFAGGLFF.

The chain employs TRBV30 and TRBJ1-2, with D maybe TRBD1 (6 bases). Trimming removed 0 bases at V and 5 bases at J, with 13 bases between. The CDR3 is made up of 14 amino acids. Germline-derived CDR1 and CDR2 are GTSNPN and SVGIG (reference sequence). DNA of the CDR3: TGTGCCTGGAGTGTAGTACAGGGAGGGTATGGCTACACCTTC. Translated, it gives CAWSVVQGGYGYTF.

The chain couples TRBV19 to TRBJ2-2, with TRBD1 identical over 8 bases. The CDR3 is made up of 15 amino acids. CDR1 LNHDA and CDR2 SQIVND come from the germline V gene (reference sequence). V was clipped by 5 bases and J by 4 bases; unmatched bases: 6. The CDR3 DNA sequence: TGTGCCAGTAGTCTAAGGACAGGGCGCACCGGGGAGCTGTTTTTT. Its translation: CASSLRTGRTGELFF.

The chain links TRBV7-9 to TRBJ1-5; 9 bases agree with TRBD1. CDR3 length: 17 residues. J was trimmed by 5 bases and V by 5 bases; bases with no gene match: 13. Per the germline V gene, CDR1 is SEHNR and CDR2 is FQNEAQ (reference sequence). This CDR3 is CASSKTHSGQGDQPQHF. The CDR3 DNA follows: TGTGCCAGCAGCAAGACTCATTCGGGACAGGGAGATCAGCCCCAGCATTTT.

Only one count was recorded for this clone. The chain is built from TRBV5-6 and TRBJ1-4; D is unresolved. V lost 4 bases, J lost 8 bases, and 15 bases lay in between. The CDR3 is made up of 14 amino acids. From germline, CDR1 is SGHDT and CDR2 YYEEEE. The CDR3 sequence: CASSRFEEGEKLFF. The CDR3 DNA reads as TGTGCCAGCAGCCGCTTCGAGGAGGGAGAAAAACTGTTTTTT. Full variable domain (rest looked up from reference TRBV5-6 and TRBJ1-4): DAGVTQSPTHLIKTRGQQVTLRCSPKSGHDTVSWYQQALGQGPQFIFQYYEEEERQRGNFPDRFSGHQFPNYSSELNVNALLLGDSALYLCASSRFEEGEKLFFGSGTQLSVL.